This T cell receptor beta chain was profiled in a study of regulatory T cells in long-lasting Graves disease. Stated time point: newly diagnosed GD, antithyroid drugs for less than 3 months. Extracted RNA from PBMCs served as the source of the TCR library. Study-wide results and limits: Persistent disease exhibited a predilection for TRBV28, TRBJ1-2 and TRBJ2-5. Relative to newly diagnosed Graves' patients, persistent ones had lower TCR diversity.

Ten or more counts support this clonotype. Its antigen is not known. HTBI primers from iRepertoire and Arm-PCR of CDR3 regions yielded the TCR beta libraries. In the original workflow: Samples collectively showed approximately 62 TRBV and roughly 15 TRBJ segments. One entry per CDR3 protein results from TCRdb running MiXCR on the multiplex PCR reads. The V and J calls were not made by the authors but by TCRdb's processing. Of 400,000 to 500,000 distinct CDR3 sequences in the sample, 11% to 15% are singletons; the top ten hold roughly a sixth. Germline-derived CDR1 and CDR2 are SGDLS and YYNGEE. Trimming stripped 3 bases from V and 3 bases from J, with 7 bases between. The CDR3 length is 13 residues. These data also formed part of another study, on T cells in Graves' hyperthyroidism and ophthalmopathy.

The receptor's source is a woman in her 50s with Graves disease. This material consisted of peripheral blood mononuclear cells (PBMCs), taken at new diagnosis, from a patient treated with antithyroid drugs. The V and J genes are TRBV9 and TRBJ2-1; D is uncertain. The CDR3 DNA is TGTGCCAGCAGCGCCGCGAGCTACAATGAGCAGTTCTTC. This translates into CASSAASYNEQFF.